Listed below are T cell receptor beta chains from one sample, sequenced in a study of blood T cells in healthy people across ages. TCRdb processed the 5' RACE reads anew with MiXCR; each CDR3 protein has one entry. The top ten clones hold 15% to 19% of a sample with 630,000 or so distinct CDR3 sequences, about 30% of them seen once. What was sequenced was blood. These receptors were collected from a woman of 80 years or more in good health. The conserved cysteine and the conserved F or W are not part of the CDR3 here.

v_gene	CDR3aa
TRBV11-3	ASSLVMSPGYNEQF
TRBV20-1	SARKVGTADTQY
TRBV19	ASSRQTTYSNQPQH
TRBV3-1	ASSQIERVLARREILNEQF
TRBV6-6	ASSATGGPGGTQY
TRBV20-1	SSPVSGTQY
TRBV6-2/TRBV6-3	ASSYLDRRTPLH
TRBV20-1	SAGGQSSYNSPLH
TRBV12-3/TRBV12-4	ASSLDDRDAQY
TRBV9	ASSVGDRDTGELF
TRBV30	AWRTPDRDNSPLH
TRBV28	ASSPPTGQNSPLH
TRBV7-9	ASSLSSSGGGEQF
TRBV3-1	ASSLRGRGEQF
TRBV7-2	ASRTGGYNEQF
TRBV15	ATSKGGQGRPYEQY
TRBV7-2	ASSFLDRCYGYT
TRBV27	ASLTRGQGTYNEQF
TRBV5-6	ASSAGTSVYEQY
TRBV6-1	AGSPRTLNTEAF
TRBV5-1	ASSLRTGFYEQY
TRBV20-1	SAHRPDQPLH
TRBV20-1	SVSPGTGDSYEQY
TRBV7-8	ASSGGGWDFAY
TRBV30	AWTGTLETEAF
TRBV7-2	ASSLPGSKEKLF
TRBV9	ASSVGTGALYGYT
TRBV2	ASSVEGQLISYNEQF
TRBV7-9	ASSLLSGDPTDTQY
TRBV7-3	ASSSGTGVAEQY
TRBV4-2	ASSQAARDGYTF
TRBV25-1	ASSTVVDSPLH
TRBV6-1	ASKAGTGGLEQY
TRBV9	ASSVGQGGAYEQF
TRBV5-1	ASSLAQQLHEQY
TRBV7-2	ASSLRTGLAGNEQF
TRBV6-1	ASSELGTARDSPLH
TRBV29-1	SVQKTSGGPGGQY
TRBV7-2	ASSKAGQRYEKLF
TRBV29-1	SVERGLGYGYT
TRBV29-1	SAAQTYEQY
TRBV20-1	SATGLGNQPQH
TRBV7-2	ASSSLGRGQY
TRBV20-1	SARDRISNHRENEQF
TRBV3-1	ASSPKPGQRPGELF
TRBV7-2	ASSLGAGATGELF
TRBV27	ASSPTAGSDEQY
TRBV12-3/TRBV12-4	ASSPGTSGGGGTQY
TRBV4-1	ASSQEGTDAYEQY
TRBV7-9	ASSLSINNEQF
TRBV7-2	ASSTTTTGVNIQY
TRBV20-1	SARPLGGQESYGYT
TRBV6-2/TRBV6-3	ASSLQPRPDTQY
TRBV5-1	ASSWGGPDTEAF